This TCR beta chain was sequenced in a study of T cells after yellow fever vaccination. Regarding the study as a whole: Only a small proportion of the clonotypes turned up in both the CD4 and the CD8 compartments, likely arising from convergent recombination.

J was trimmed by 4 bases and V by 6 bases; bases with no gene match: 8. In germline, CDR1 is MDHEN, CDR2 SYDVKM. The CDR3 runs 14 residues. Concerning this clonotype: Its target is unknown.

Via MiXCR, TCRdb re-called the 5' RACE reads, giving one row per CDR3 protein. The sample contains 300,000 or so distinct CDR3 sequences, 13% of which appear only once. The clonotype was recovered from a man aged 25 to 45 who received the YFV17D yellow fever vaccine. This specimen consisted of CD4+ T cells sorted from PBMCs, obtained 45 days after the yellow fever booster vaccination. The chain links TRBV28 to TRBJ2-7, with 8 bases identical to TRBD2. The CDR3 region has the DNA TGTGCCAGCAGGGAGGGGACTAGTCGTTACGAGCAGTACTTC. It codes for CASREGTSRYEQYF.